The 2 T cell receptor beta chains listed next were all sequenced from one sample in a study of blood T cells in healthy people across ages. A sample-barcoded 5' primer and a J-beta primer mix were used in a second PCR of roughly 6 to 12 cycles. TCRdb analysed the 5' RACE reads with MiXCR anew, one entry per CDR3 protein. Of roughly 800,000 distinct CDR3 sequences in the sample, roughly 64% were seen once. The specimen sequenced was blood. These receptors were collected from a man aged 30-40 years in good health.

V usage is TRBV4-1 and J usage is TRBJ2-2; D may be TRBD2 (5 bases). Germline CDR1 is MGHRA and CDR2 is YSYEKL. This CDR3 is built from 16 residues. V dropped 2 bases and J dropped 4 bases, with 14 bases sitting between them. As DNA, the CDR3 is TGCGCCAGCAGCCAAATCCGGGGTTGGGGCACCGGGGAGCTGTTTTTT. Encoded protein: CASSQIRGWGTGELFF.

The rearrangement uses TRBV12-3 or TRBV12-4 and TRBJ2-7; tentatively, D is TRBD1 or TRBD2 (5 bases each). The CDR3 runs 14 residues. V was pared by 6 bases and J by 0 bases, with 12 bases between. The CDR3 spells CASRKDGASYEQYF. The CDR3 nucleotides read TGTGCCAGCAGGAAGGACGGGGCCTCCTACGAGCAGTACTTC.